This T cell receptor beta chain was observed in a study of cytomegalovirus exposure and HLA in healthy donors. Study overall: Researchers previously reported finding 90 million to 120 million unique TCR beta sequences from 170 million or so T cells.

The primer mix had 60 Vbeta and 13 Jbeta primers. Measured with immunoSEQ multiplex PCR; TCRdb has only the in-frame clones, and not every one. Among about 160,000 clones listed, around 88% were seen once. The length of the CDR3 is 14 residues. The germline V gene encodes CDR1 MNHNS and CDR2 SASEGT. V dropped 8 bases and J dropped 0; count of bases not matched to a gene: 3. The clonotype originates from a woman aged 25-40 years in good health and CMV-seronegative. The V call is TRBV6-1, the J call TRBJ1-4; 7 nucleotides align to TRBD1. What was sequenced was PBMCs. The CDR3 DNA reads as TGTGCCAGCCTAGGGGGCCCAACTAATGAAAAACTGTTTTTT. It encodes CASLGGPTNEKLFF.